This TCR beta chain was sequenced during a study of blood T cell repertoires in COVID-19. Looking at the study overall: Both acute and convalescent COVID-19 samples were obtained from the United States, Italy and Spain.

In the source study's methods: For nucleated cells, counts were estimated from reference gene primer amplification. Some clones are missing from TCRdb's copy, which holds only in-frame ones; the method was immunoSEQ multiplex PCR. V and J calls and clone size are those listed in that table; D and trimming were worked out from the DNA. The data contain about 180,000 clones, 82% of them singletons. This CDR3 spans 15 amino acids. In germline, CDR1 is SGHVS, CDR2 FQNEAQ. V shed 5 bases and J 3 bases; nucleotides not matched to a gene: 8. Sample: peripheral blood. J is TRBJ2-3 and V is TRBV7-8, with 7 bases lining up with TRBD1. This receptor was taken from a woman aged 70-85 years with acute or convalescent COVID-19. Here the CDR3 DNA reads TGTGCCAGCAGCGCTTCAGGGGGTTTGACAGATACGCAGTATTTT. The encoded protein is CASSASGGLTDTQYF.